This T cell receptor (beta chain) was recovered during a study of early T cells in non-severe SARS-CoV-2 infection. At the level of the study: RNA in bulk from unsorted whole blood was sequenced, and chains were unpaired. Study outcomes and limitations: VDJdb matching skewed toward anti-spike CD8 responses, missing private and CD4 specificities.

The library protocol tagged individual cDNA molecules with unique molecular identifiers. MiXCR, applied by TCRdb to the 5' RACE reads, yields one record per CDR3 protein. The table records about 58,000 distinct CDR3 sequences, around 13% of them present only once. The CDR3 spans 14 residues. The germline V gene encodes CDR1 LNHDA and CDR2 SQIVND (reference sequence). Trimming pared 7 bases from V and 3 bases from J, leaving 12 bases between. Details on this clonotype: The target antigen is unknown.

V and J are TRBV19 and TRBJ2-2, with D perhaps assigned TRBD1 or TRBD2 (5 bases each). The source was whole blood, collected at baseline. The TCR was taken from an adult who was a healthcare worker with PCR-confirmed SARS-CoV-2 infection or an uninfected control (not recorded which). The donor label of this sample is uncertain. CDR3 sequence: CASTQGPYTGELFF. The CDR3 nucleotides read TGTGCCAGTACCCAGGGACCATACACCGGGGAGCTGTTTTTT.